A single sample is the source of the 30 T cell receptor beta chains below, sequenced in a study of cytomegalovirus exposure and HLA in healthy donors (dated by TCRdb to 2015 to 2018). Library preparation was by the immunoSEQ multiplex PCR assay. A mixture of 60 forward primers for TCR Vbeta segments and 13 reverse primers for TCR Jbeta segments was used in the multiplex PCR. The clones in this table, taken by TCRdb from immuneACCESS, are in-frame only. Not every clone is retained; where verified, under half of the shortfall comes from an unresolved V gene, and the cause of the rest is unknown. The sample table holds 85,000 to 100,000 clones, of which around nine tenths were seen once. The top ten clones comprise approximately 9.2% of the sample. Source material: PBMCs. The receptors originated from a man aged 30 to 45 in good health and CMV-seropositive.

The rearrangement links TRBV27 to TRBJ1-1, with 11 positions matching TRBD1. CDR1 is MNHEY and CDR2 is SMNVEV in the germline V gene (reference sequence). Trimming took 5 bases from V and 1 from J; bases not matched to a gene: 6. This CDR3 has 16 amino acids. CDR3 region: CASSPGQGGGNTEAFF. The CDR3 bases are TGTGCCAGCAGTCCGGGACAGGGGGGCGGGAACACTGAAGCTTTCTTT.

This clone was seen more than once but under ten times. V usage is TRBV10-3 and J usage is TRBJ2-1, with 8 bases lining up with TRBD1. Germline-derived CDR1 and CDR2 are ENHRY and SYGVKD. This CDR3 contains 16 residues. V dropped 4 bases and J dropped 1; count of bases not matched to a gene: 6. For the CDR3, the DNA is TGTGCCATCAGTGGCAATACAGGGGGTTCCTACAATGAGCAGTTCTTC. Its translation is CAISGNTGGSYNEQFF.

The gene calls are TRBV6-1 and TRBJ2-5; the D gene is possibly TRBD1 (6 bases). The end of the DNA is better explained by TRBJ2-7, so the J call may be wrong. This CDR3 spans 13 amino acids. Per the germline V gene, CDR1 is MNHNS and CDR2 is SASEGT. CDR3 nucleotide sequence: TGTGCCAGCCGGGACACACTCACCTACGAGCAGTACTTC. Amino acids: CASRDTLTYEQYF.

This sequence joins TRBV7-9 and TRBJ2-3; TRBD2 is a possible D gene (5 bases). The CDR3 runs to 12 residues. Germline V gene sequence: CDR1 SEHNR, CDR2 FQNEAQ (reference sequence). The ends were cut back, 2 bases at V and 8 bases at J, with 8 bases in the middle. In nucleotides, the CDR3 is TGTGCCAGCAGCTTAACGGGGTCTACGCAGTATTTT. Its translation is CASSLTGSTQYF.

On this clone itself: Relative to the germline gene, one junction end is altered; a read error may explain this. CDR3 region: CASCDRDWIQYF. Here the CDR3 DNA reads TGTGCCAGCTGTGACAGGGACTGGATTCAGTACTTC. The chain recombines TRBV2 with TRBJ2-4; possibly TRBD1 for D (7 bases). This CDR3 is built from 12 residues. Per the germline V gene, CDR1 is SNHLY and CDR2 is FYNNEI.

V gene TRBV14 combines with J gene TRBJ2-3, with D maybe TRBD2 (5 bases). This CDR3 region has 16 residues. Germline CDR1 SGHDN, CDR2 FVKESK. The V and J ends lost 4 bases and 0 bases respectively, with 14 bases between them. The DNA for the CDR3 is TGTGCCAGCAGCCTTCTTGGGGAGCTTAGCACAGATACGCAGTATTTT. Translating gives CASSLLGELSTDTQYF.

This chain uses TRBV7-9 with TRBJ2-2; 9 nucleotides line up with TRBD1. The CDR3 is made up of 16 amino acids. Trimming at V came to 6 bases and at J to 6 bases, leaving 11 bases not matched to a gene. CDR1 is SEHNR and CDR2 is FQNEAQ in the germline V gene (reference sequence). CDR3 coding DNA: TGTGCCAGCAGATATCCGGGACAGGGTTATTCCGGGGAGCTGTTTTTT. As protein: CASRYPGQGYSGELFF. The complete variable domain, with remaining parts taken from reference TRBV7-9 and TRBJ2-2, reads DTGVSQNPRHKITKRGQNVTFRCDPISEHNRLYWYRQTLGQGPEFLTYFQNEAQLEKSRLLSDRFSAERPKGSFSTLEIQRTEQGDSAMYLCASRYPGQGYSGELFFGEGSRLTVL.

This chain uses TRBV28 with TRBJ2-7; 10 positions agree with TRBD2. This CDR3 contains 14 residues. V lost 5 bases and J lost 7; bases outside the gene matches: 8. CDR1 and CDR2 from the germline V gene are MDHEN and SYDVKM. The CDR3 sequence: CASSPPSGGEEQYF. CDR3 DNA: TGTGCCAGCAGTCCCCCTAGCGGGGGTGAGGAGCAGTACTTC.

This chain links TRBV28 with TRBJ2-2; 7 bases fit TRBD2. CDR1 and CDR2 (germline): MDHEN, SYDVKM. V trimming: 2 bases; J trimming: 6 bases; junction bases outside the gene matches: 0. This CDR3 spans 13 amino acids. CDR3 nucleotide sequence: TGTGCCAGCAGTTTAGCGGGAGCCGGGGAGCTGTTTTTT. The encoded protein is CASSLAGAGELFF.

V is TRBV4-2 and J is TRBJ1-4, with TRBD1 identical over 7 bases. V shed 0 bases, J shed 7 bases, and the junction held 14 bases outside the gene matches. The germline V gene encodes CDR1 LGHNA and CDR2 YNFKEQ. The CDR3 loop spans 18 amino acids. CDR3 in DNA: TGTGCCAGCAGCCAAGATCGCGGAAGTGCCAGGGGGAGTGAAAAACTGTTTTTT. This translates into CASSQDRGSARGSEKLFF.

This rearrangement joins TRBV28 to TRBJ1-3, with D tentatively TRBD1 (5 bases). The CDR3 runs 16 residues. Germline values: CDR1 MDHEN, CDR2 SYDVKM. V dropped 1 base and J dropped 4 bases, with 14 bases sitting between them. The CDR3 nucleotides are TGTGCCAGCAGTTTATTCGACAGAAGTTACGGAAACACCATATATTTT. Its protein product is CASSLFDRSYGNTIYF. Looking up the rest from reference TRBV28 and TRBJ1-3 gives the full variable domain: DVKVTQSSRYLVKRTGEKVFLECVQDMDHENMFWYRQDPGLGLRLIYFSYDVKMKEKGDIPEGYSVSREKKERFSLILESASTNQTSMYLCASSLFDRSYGNTIYFGEGSWLTVV.

The chain links TRBV5-1 to TRBJ2-2, with 13 positions matching TRBD2. CDR3 length: 16 amino acids. Trimming cost V 4 bases and J 6 bases; bases outside gene matches: 6. Germline lookup yields CDR1 SGHRS and CDR2 YFSETQ. Here the CDR3 DNA reads TGCGCCAGCAGCCTCCCACTAGCGGGAGGGCCCGGGGAGCTGTTTTTT. Amino acid sequence: CASSLPLAGGPGELFF.

J is TRBJ1-1 and V is TRBV13; 7 bases align to TRBD1. The ends lost 6 bases at V and 1 base at J; junction bases unmatched: 11. CDR3 size: 16 residues. Germline CDR1 is PRHDT and CDR2 is FYEKMQ (reference sequence). DNA for the CDR3: TGTGCCAGCAGTCTCAACGATAGGGGGCGGAACACTGAAGCTTTCTTT. Translation gives CASSLNDRGRNTEAFF.

The V gene is TRBV19, the J gene TRBJ1-3; TRBD1 aligns across 10 bases. J lost 2 bases, V lost 5 bases, and 3 bases had no gene match. Germline CDR1 is LNHDA and CDR2 is SQIVND (reference sequence). The CDR3 totals 15 residues. Here the CDR3 DNA reads TGTGCCAGTAGTGGGACAGGGGCGACTGGAAACACCATATATTTT. This sequence encodes CASSGTGATGNTIYF.

V usage is TRBV6-5 and J usage is TRBJ2-7, with 7 bases fitting TRBD1. The CDR3 length is 15 residues. Losses at the gene ends were 7 bases for V and 1 base for J; bases not matched to a gene: 10. Germline-derived CDR1 and CDR2 are MNHEY and SVGAGI. CDR3 sequence: CASKFGTDPSYEQYF. The CDR3 nucleotides are TGTGCCAGCAAGTTTGGGACAGACCCTTCCTACGAGCAGTACTTC.

This chain uses TRBV27 with TRBJ1-4; D is perhaps TRBD1 (6 bases). V shed 0 bases and J shed 8 bases, with 16 bases lying between them. The CDR3 totals 16 residues. Per the germline V gene, CDR1 is MNHEY and CDR2 is SMNVEV (reference sequence). As DNA, the CDR3 is TGTGCCAGCAGTTTATCCCCAGGGGTCTTTGGGGAAAAACTGTTTTTT. It encodes CASSLSPGVFGEKLFF.

The chain employs TRBV25-1 and TRBJ1-1; tentative D call: TRBD1 (6 bases). The germline gives CDR1 MGHDK, CDR2 SYGVNS. V lost 2 bases, J lost 3 bases, and 10 bases lay in between. CDR3 size: 14 residues. The CDR3 sequence is CASSEMDRYTEAFF. The DNA of the CDR3 is TGTGCCAGCAGTGAAATGGACAGATACACTGAAGCTTTCTTT.

The V and J genes are TRBV13 and TRBJ1-2; no reliable D call. This CDR3 is 13 amino acids long. V was clipped by 6 bases and J by 8 bases, with 16 bases between them. The germline gives CDR1 PRHDT, CDR2 FYEKMQ (reference sequence). As DNA, the CDR3 is TGTGCCAGCAGAAGATATCCTTCTGAGGGCTACACCTTC. It translates to CASRRYPSEGYTF.

This clone has more than one count but fewer than ten. The chain is built from TRBV30 and TRBJ1-1, with D maybe TRBD1 (5 bases). Trimming removed 4 bases from V and 5 bases from J, with 17 bases in between. CDR3 length: 14 residues. The germline gives CDR1 GTSNPN, CDR2 SVGIG (reference sequence). The CDR3 bases are TGTGCCTGGACCTCTCGGGGGTTGGGGACTGAAGCTTTCTTT. The encoded protein is CAWTSRGLGTEAFF.

This clone was counted only a few times. The chain recombines TRBV29-1 with TRBJ2-5; 14 bases match TRBD2. This CDR3 contains 13 residues. V shed 6 bases and J 4 bases; nucleotides not matched to a gene: 1. CDR1 and CDR2 (germline): SQVTM, ANQGSEA. The CDR3 region has the DNA TGCAGCGTCGGACTAGCGGGAGGAGAGACCCAGTACTTC. Amino acids: CSVGLAGGETQYF.

In this sample, this clone turned up once. The chain is built from TRBV28 and TRBJ1-2; perhaps TRBD1 as D (6 bases). The V gene lost 4 bases and the J gene lost 3 bases, with 6 bases spanning the gap. The CDR3 has 12 residues. CDR1 is MDHEN and CDR2 is SYDVKM in the germline V gene. CDR3 protein: CASSYRDYGYTF. CDR3 DNA: TGTGCCAGCAGTTACAGGGACTATGGCTACACCTTC.

This sequence joins TRBV29-1 and TRBJ2-3; D is uncertain. The V end was cut by 4 bases, the J end by 1 base, with 6 bases between. Germline V gives CDR1 SQVTM, CDR2 ANQGSEA. The CDR3 totals 12 residues. The CDR3 DNA sequence: TGCAGCGTTGGGCAGGGCACAGATACGCAGTATTTT. Translating it yields CSVGQGTDTQYF.

The CDR3 DNA is TGTGCCAGCAGCTTGCGAAGGGAGGGTGGCACTGAAGCTTTCTTT. This codes for CASSLRREGGTEAFF. The rearrangement uses TRBV5-5 and TRBJ1-1, with D unresolved. Germline values: CDR1 SGHKS, CDR2 YYEKEE (reference sequence). V was pared by 1 base and J by 4 bases, with 14 bases between. This CDR3 comprises 15 residues.

The J gene is TRBJ2-2, the V gene TRBV6-5; 7 nucleotides align to TRBD1. V gave up 6 bases and J gave up 5 bases; unmatched junction bases: 9. Germline-derived CDR1 and CDR2 are MNHEY and SVGAGI. The length of the CDR3 is 15 residues. CDR3: CASSPRQGATGELFF. For the CDR3, the DNA is TGTGCCAGCAGCCCCCGACAGGGCGCTACCGGGGAGCTGTTTTTT.

The rearrangement uses TRBV29-1 and TRBJ2-7, with a tentative D call TRBD1 (6 bases). V was cut by 6 bases and J by 1 base, with 13 bases left in between. The CDR3 spans 13 residues. In germline, CDR1 is SQVTM, CDR2 ANQGSEA. The CDR3 is CSVKTTGSYEQYF. Written as DNA, the CDR3 is TGCAGCGTAAAGACGACAGGATCCTACGAGCAGTACTTC.

The V gene is TRBV28, the J gene TRBJ2-5, with TRBD1 matching over 9 bases. J lost 2 bases, V lost 4 bases, and 8 bases had no gene match. Germline values: CDR1 MDHEN, CDR2 SYDVKM. The CDR3 length is 16 residues. CDR3 in DNA: TGTGCCAGCAGTTCCGGGACAGGGAGGGGACAAGAGACCCAGTACTTC. Translation gives CASSSGTGRGQETQYF.

This sequence joins TRBV5-4 and TRBJ2-5; D ambiguous. V was trimmed by 1 base and J by 5 bases, leaving 9 bases between them. CDR3 length equals 13 residues. CDR1 is SGHNT and CDR2 is YYREEE in the germline V gene (reference sequence). The CDR3 DNA is TGTGCCAGCAGCTTGCGAGGCGTGGAGACCCAGTACTTC. This gives the protein CASSLRGVETQYF.

The chain links TRBV2 to TRBJ2-7, with TRBD1 matching 9 bases. This CDR3 has 14 residues. Germline values: CDR1 SNHLY, CDR2 FYNNEI. With V trimmed by 1 base and J by 9 bases, 7 bases remained unmatched. CDR3 in amino acids: CASSEGLQGAVQYF. The CDR3 bases are TGTGCCAGCAGTGAAGGACTACAGGGGGCGGTGCAGTACTTC.

Only a few counts were recorded for this clone. The chain links TRBV9 to TRBJ2-7, with 9 bases identical to TRBD1. The J segment lost 2 bases and the V segment lost 3 bases, leaving 6 bases of the junction unmatched. Germline values: CDR1 SGDLS, CDR2 YYNGEE. CDR3 length: 15 amino acids. CDR3 DNA: TGTGCCAGCAGCGCTGGGACAGGGAGGACCTACGAGCAGTACTTC. The encoded protein is CASSAGTGRTYEQYF.

In this sample, this clone turned up a few times. The chain uses TRBV19 and TRBJ1-2; the match to TRBD1 covers 7 bases. Losses at the gene ends were 3 bases for V and 0 bases for J; bases not matched to a gene: 4. This CDR3 contains 15 residues. Per the germline V gene, CDR1 is LNHDA and CDR2 is SQIVND (reference sequence). Here the CDR3 DNA reads TGTGCCAGTAGTATGATGGACAGGCCTAACTATGGCTACACCTTC. Its protein product is CASSMMDRPNYGYTF.